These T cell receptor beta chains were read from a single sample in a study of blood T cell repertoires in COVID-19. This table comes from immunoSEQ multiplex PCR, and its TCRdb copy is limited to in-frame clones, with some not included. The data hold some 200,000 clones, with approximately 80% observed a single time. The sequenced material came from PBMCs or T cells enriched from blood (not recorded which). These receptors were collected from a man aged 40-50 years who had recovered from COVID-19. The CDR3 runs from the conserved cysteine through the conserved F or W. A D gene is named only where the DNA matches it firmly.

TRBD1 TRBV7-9 CASSLYGQGSNQPQHF
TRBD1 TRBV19 CASSTDRGVAFF
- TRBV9 CASTRRAASNTGELFF
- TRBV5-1 CASSLAGVTGELFF
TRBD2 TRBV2 CASREGLAGGVISDNEQFF
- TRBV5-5 CASSSPGGVYGYTF
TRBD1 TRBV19 CASSSRIQQGANEQYF
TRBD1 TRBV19 CASTKGQGRPEAFF
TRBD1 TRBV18 CASSQEIGQGGVTIYF
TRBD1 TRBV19 CAVAGQGDTEAFF
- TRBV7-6 CASSSLASDSSYEQYF
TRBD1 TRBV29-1 CSVEQGAGNTIYF
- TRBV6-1 CASSYPGGNYGYTF
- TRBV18 CASSPPVNSGQETQYF
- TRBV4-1 CASSQTGSTDTQYF
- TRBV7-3 CASRTRGPGKTGELFF
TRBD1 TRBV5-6 CASSDQGADYGYTF
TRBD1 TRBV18 CASSPWGQDNYGYTF
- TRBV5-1 CASSLAGATDTQYF
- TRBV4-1 CASSQDPQGTTEAFF
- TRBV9 CASSYRQRNTEAFF
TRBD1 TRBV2 CASRRQGMGTGELFF
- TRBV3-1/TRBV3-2 CASSQALTWNTEAFF
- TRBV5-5 CASSRAGGNYGYTF